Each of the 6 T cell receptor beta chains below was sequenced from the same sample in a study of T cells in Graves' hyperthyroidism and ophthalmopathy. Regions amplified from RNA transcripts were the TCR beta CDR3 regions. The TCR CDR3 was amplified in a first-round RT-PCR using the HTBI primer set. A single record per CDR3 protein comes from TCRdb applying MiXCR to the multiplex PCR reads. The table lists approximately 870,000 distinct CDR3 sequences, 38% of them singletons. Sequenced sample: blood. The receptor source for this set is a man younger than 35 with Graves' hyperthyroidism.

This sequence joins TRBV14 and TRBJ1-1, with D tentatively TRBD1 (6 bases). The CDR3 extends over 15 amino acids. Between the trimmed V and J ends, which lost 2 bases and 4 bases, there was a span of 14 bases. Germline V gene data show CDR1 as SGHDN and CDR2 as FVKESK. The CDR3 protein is CASSQTRGAGTEAFF. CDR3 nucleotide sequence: TGTGCCAGCAGCCAAACGCGGGGGGCGGGCACTGAAGCTTTCTTT.

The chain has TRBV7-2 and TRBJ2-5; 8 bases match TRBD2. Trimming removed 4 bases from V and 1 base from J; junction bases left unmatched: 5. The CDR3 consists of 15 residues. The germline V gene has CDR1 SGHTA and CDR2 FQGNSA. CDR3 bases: TGTGCCAGCAGCTCACTAGCGGCCTCCCAAGAGACCCAGTACTTC. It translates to CASSSLAASQETQYF. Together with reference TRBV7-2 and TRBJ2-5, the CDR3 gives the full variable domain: GAGVSQSPSNKVTEKGKDVELRCDPISGHTALYWYRQSLGQGLEFLIYFQGNSAPDKSGLPSDRFSAERTGGSVSTLTIQRTQQEDSAVYLCASSSLAASQETQYFGPGTRLLVL.

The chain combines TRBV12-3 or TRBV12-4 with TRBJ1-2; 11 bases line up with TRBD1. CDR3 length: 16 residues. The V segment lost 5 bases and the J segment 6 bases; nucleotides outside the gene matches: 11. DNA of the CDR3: TGTGCCAGCAGTCCGCTGGTGGGACAGGGGGTAGATGGCTACACCTTC. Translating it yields CASSPLVGQGVDGYTF.

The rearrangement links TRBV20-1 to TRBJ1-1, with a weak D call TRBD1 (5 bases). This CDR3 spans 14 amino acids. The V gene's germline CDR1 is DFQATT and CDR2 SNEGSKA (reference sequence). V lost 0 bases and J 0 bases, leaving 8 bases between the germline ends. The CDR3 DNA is TGCAGTGCTAGAGACAGGGCCATGAACACTGAAGCTTTCTTT. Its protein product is CSARDRAMNTEAFF.

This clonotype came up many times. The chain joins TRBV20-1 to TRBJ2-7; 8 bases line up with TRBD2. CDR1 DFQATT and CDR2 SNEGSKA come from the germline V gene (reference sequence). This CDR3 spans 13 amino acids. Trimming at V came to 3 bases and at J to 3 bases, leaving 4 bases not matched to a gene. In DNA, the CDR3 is TGCAGTGCTAGTTGGAGCGGGAGCTACGAGCAGTACTTC. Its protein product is CSASWSGSYEQYF.

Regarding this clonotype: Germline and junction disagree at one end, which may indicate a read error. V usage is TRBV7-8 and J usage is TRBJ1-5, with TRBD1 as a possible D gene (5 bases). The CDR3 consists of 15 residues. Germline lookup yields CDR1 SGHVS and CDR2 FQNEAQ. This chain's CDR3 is CASSQLSGTGVPQHF. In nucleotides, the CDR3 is TGCGCCAGCAGCCAGCTCTCAGGCACGGGGGTGCCCCAGCATTTT.